This T cell receptor (beta chain) was profiled in a study of T cell clonality in common variable immunodeficiency (dated by TCRdb to between 2014 and 2016). Results the study describes overall, beyond this receptor: According to the authors, figuring out what caused the increased clonality in CVID would require sequencing the repertoires of T cell subpopulations. CVID subjects shared fewer TCRbeta clones with each other than healthy controls did (p < 0.0001). Fewer deletions and N-nucleotide insertions were reportedly observed in CVID TCRbeta sequences, and highly modified clones with 13 or more V deletions were reportedly absent from CVID TCRbeta sequences. Patient heterogeneity within the CVID cohort put limits on correlating repertoire features with clinical complications. Even though DNA input was the same, control samples had an average of approximately 82,000 unique sequences each, compared with about 32,000 in CVID samples. Increased TCRbeta clonality was found in CVID subjects compared with healthy controls (t-test p = 0.018), with the increase being most characteristic of about a third of subjects.

A remark on this clone: Its cognate antigen has yet to be identified. The read halts 3 residues ahead of the CDR3 end, with the missing end drawn from the germline J gene.

Standard criteria were used to diagnose CVID, namely serum IgG, IgA and/or IgM reduced below the normal range together with specific antibody deficiency. The CVID group comprised about 46 subjects, about 15 female and roughly 30 male, aged roughly 8 to 70 years with a mean age of 40. Predominantly Caucasian heritage was noted among both the CVID patients and the healthy controls. Replacement immunoglobulin therapy had been administered to all CVID subjects for at least one year at the time of study participation. At the time of blood collection, no CVID subject was ill or was being treated with immunomodulatory or immunosuppressive medication. Heparinized peripheral whole blood samples of about 5 to 8 ml were collected from each donor. TCRbeta CDR3 repertoires were sequenced from genomic DNA of adults with common variable immune deficiency (CVID) and healthy adult controls. Diluted blood was density-centrifuged over Hypaque 1077 or Ficoll-Paque to isolate peripheral blood mononuclear cells. Unsorted mononuclear cells served as the source of genomic DNA, which was extracted either by Qiagen column purification or by a centrifugation-based method.

Trimming removed 6 bases from V and 0 bases from J, leaving 12 bases between the germline ends. The CDR3 spans 15 residues, from the cysteine through the phenylalanine. Of the CDR3's DNA, 36 bases were read; they are in frame from base 1. Looking up the germline V gene (reference sequence) yields CDR1 LNHDA and CDR2 SQIVND. CVID samples and control samples contributed equivalent amounts of genomic DNA as sequencing input. For every sample, a 60 bp segment covering the rearranged TCRbeta CDR3 region was amplified and then sequenced. The immunoSEQ assay, a bias-corrected multiplex PCR with high-throughput sequencing, was employed for TCRbeta amplification. The paper's processing steps were these. Each unique nucleotide sequence was treated as a clone and annotated with V, D and J genes, copy number and frequency. Sequences were labeled productive if in frame, and non-productive if out of frame or containing stop codons. Clonality was calculated from Shannon's entropy as previously described. The predicted amino acid sequences of productive clones were used to derive mean CDR3 Kyte-Doolittle hydropathy. Using the R hclust function, scaled V gene usage was clustered hierarchically with Manhattan distance and complete linkage. Sharing of clones by CDR3 amino acid sequence was evaluated through resampling of 12 repertoires per group over 100 rounds. The repertoires were searched for about 70 published EBV-specific and roughly 240 published CMV-specific TCRbeta sequences. After a couple of CVID samples that produced fewer than 10,000 sequences were dropped from the analysis, 45 or so CVID repertoires remained. As stored in TCRdb, this immuneACCESS dataset retains in-frame rearrangements with V and J assigned. A fraction of the clones does not appear; measured against another copy, unresolved V genes explain less than half of the discrepancy, and the remainder lacks a known reason. V and J calls and clone size come straight from that table; D and trimming were deduced from the DNA. The sample table gives 8,000 to 9,500 clones. The top ten constitute approximately 3.7% of the sample.

Input material: peripheral blood mononuclear cells. This sequence was found in a human donor with common variable immunodeficiency. Recombination connected TRBV19 to TRBJ1-5; matching of 6 bases hints at TRBD1 as the D gene. CDR3 DNA (partial): TGTGCCAGTAGACAGGGCTTGGGTAGCAATCAGCCC. This codes for CASRQGLGSNQP. The CDR3 in full is CASRQGLGSNQPQHF.